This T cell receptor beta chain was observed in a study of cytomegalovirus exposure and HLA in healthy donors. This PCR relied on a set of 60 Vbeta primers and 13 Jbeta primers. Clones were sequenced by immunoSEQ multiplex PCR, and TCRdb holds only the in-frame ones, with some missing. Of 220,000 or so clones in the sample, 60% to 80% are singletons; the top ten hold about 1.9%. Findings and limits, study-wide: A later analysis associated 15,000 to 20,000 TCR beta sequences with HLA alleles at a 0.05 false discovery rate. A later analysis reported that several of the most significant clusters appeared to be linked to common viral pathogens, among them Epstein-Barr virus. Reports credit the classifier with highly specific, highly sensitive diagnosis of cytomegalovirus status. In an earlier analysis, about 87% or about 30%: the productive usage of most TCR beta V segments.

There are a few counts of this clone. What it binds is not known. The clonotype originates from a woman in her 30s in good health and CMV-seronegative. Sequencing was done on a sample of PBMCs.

The chain's CDR3 is CASSERLATGSNQPQHF. CDR3 nucleotides: TGTGCCAGCAGTGAACGGCTTGCGACAGGTTCCAATCAGCCCCAGCATTTT. The chain links TRBV2 to TRBJ1-5, with a weak D call TRBD1 (6 bases). This CDR3 region has 17 residues. V was cut by 2 bases and J by 3 bases, with 17 bases left in between. CDR1 is SNHLY, CDR2 FYNNEI, per germline.